The source of this TCR beta chain is a study of T-cell reconstitution after alpha-beta-depleted transplantation in children. This clonotype showed up just a few times. Molecular barcoding with unique molecular identifiers was used for the TCRbeta library. TCRdb reprocessed the PCR reads with MiXCR, giving one entry per CDR3 protein. The sample holds 500,000 or so distinct CDR3 sequences, roughly 33% seen once. The CDR3 runs to 13 residues. Trimming cost V 5 bases and J 3 bases, with 8 bases left between them. Germline CDR1 MNHEY, CDR2 SVGEGT. This receptor was taken from a human donor who donated a stem cell graft to a child with aplastic anemia. The chain joins TRBV6-2 or TRBV6-3 to TRBJ2-1; D is ambiguous. The source material was PBMCs from the stem cell graft donor, sampled from the stem cell graft. In DNA form, the CDR3 reads TGTGCCAGCAGTCAGACTGACTACAATGAGCAGTTCTTC. Translating it yields CASSQTDYNEQFF.